The rows below give T cell receptor beta chains drawn from one sample of a study of cytomegalovirus exposure and HLA in healthy donors. The method was immunoSEQ multiplex PCR; TCRdb's version includes in-frame clones alone and lacks a portion of them. The table shows about 120,000 clones, with 75% to 90% occurring only once. Material for sequencing was PBMCs. These TCRs come from a man aged 30 to 39 in good health and CMV-seronegative. Both conserved end residues are part of each CDR3. Fields, in order: clone size, J gene, D gene, V gene, CDR3 protein, CDR3 DNA. A D gene is named only where the DNA matches it firmly. Where a row states a size, it is once, few, many or the class of an expanded clone; other rows omit it.

size: few; J: TRBJ2-2; D: .; V: TRBV27; CDR3: CASSTQGELFF; DNA: TGTGCCAGCAGCACTCAAGGGGAGCTGTTTTTT
size: .; J: TRBJ1-2; D: TRBD1; V: TRBV27; CDR3: CASSPDRGSGYGYTF; DNA: TGTGCCAGCAGTCCTGACAGGGGCTCTGGCTATGGCTACACCTTC
size: .; J: TRBJ1-2; D: .; V: TRBV5-6; CDR3: CASSSAVYGYTF; DNA: TGTGCCAGCAGCTCCGCGGTCTATGGCTACACCTTC
size: .; J: TRBJ1-5; D: TRBD1; V: TRBV7-2; CDR3: CASSLVWDRQPQHF; DNA: TGTGCCAGCAGCTTAGTTTGGGACAGACAGCCCCAGCATTTT
size: once; J: TRBJ2-2; D: TRBD1; V: TRBV19; CDR3: CASRTGGALRGELFF; DNA: TGTGCCAGTAGGACAGGGGGCGCTTTGCGAGGGGAGCTGTTTTTT
size: .; J: TRBJ2-2; D: TRBD2; V: TRBV7-8; CDR3: CASSILGAGGYTGELFF; DNA: TGTGCCAGCAGCATCCTCGGAGCGGGGGGCTACACCGGGGAGCTGTTTTTT
size: once; J: TRBJ1-1; D: .; V: TRBV30; CDR3: CAWSVVGEAFF; DNA: TGTGCCTGGAGTGTCGTCGGGGAAGCTTTCTTT
size: .; J: TRBJ2-5; D: .; V: TRBV28; CDR3: CASSRTGGGRETQYF; DNA: TGTGCCAGCAGCCGTACAGGGGGGGGGAGAGAGACCCAGTACTTC
size: few; J: TRBJ2-7; D: TRBD1; V: TRBV19; CDR3: CASTRGQGDEQYF; DNA: TGTGCCAGTACGCGGGGACAGGGCGACGAGCAGTACTTC
size: .; J: TRBJ2-3; D: .; V: TRBV5-1; CDR3: CASSLNGAGTDTQYF; DNA: TGCGCCAGCAGCTTGAATGGGGCCGGCACAGATACGCAGTATTTT
size: .; J: TRBJ2-3; D: .; V: TRBV21-1; CDR3: CASSDRDREIADTQYF; DNA: TGTGCCAGCAGCGACCGGGACAGGGAAATTGCAGATACGCAGTATTTT
size: .; J: TRBJ1-2; D: TRBD1; V: TRBV19; CDR3: CASSDRGSLDGYTF; DNA: TGTGCCAGTAGTGACAGGGGATCTTTGGATGGCTACACCTTC
size: .; J: TRBJ1-6; D: .; V: TRBV9; CDR3: CASSLDGGQALHF; DNA: TGTGCCAGCAGCTTAGACGGGGGGCAGGCCCTCCACTTT